This is a list of T cell receptor beta chains from one sample in a study of human T cells and chemical hapten exposure. TCRdb re-called the RACE reads through MiXCR, storing one row per CDR3 protein. This sample yields 110,000 or so distinct CDR3 sequences, of which about a tenth are seen a single time; about 3.4% belongs to the top ten. Sequenced material: whole blood, taken in connection with sensitization to the hapten diphenylcyclopropenone (DPC). Source of these receptors: a woman aged 40 to 50 with alopecia areata. Some clones in this sample may be carry-over from other donors' samples. The conserved cysteine and the conserved F or W are not part of the CDR3 here. Each record gives: V gene, CDR3 protein.

>TRBV5-4
ASSLGLPTDTQY
>TRBV7-9
ASSSTVTSTDTQY
>TRBV7-3
ASSEIVNTEAF
>TRBV12-3/TRBV12-4
ASRLGGAGLLQETQY
>TRBV5-1
ASSTRQGSTDTQY
>TRBV5-1
ASSLSDTGELF
>TRBV5-1
ASSSMQGFSYEQY
>TRBV29-1
SVEERVGYT
>TRBV27
ATTPAGADSVTQVTQY
>TRBV20-1
SARVPGGGTSAVPTYEQY
>TRBV6-6
ASKGGREY
>TRBV29-1
SVSPGGRPHYT
>TRBV12-5
ASGRPGRGAPSSYEQY
>TRBV12-3/TRBV12-4
ASSLLHGIYEQY
>TRBV14
ASSRGGLGYEQY
>TRBV15
ATRLRVMNTEAF
>TRBV12-3/TRBV12-4
ASSHSGGYNEQF
>TRBV6-2/TRBV6-3
ASSYEGATVSLLAKNIQY
>TRBV2
ASRGNEQF
>TRBV4-1
ASSPDEWTGYNQPQH
>TRBV18
ASSPGTGGYNEQF
>TRBV20-1
SASLRTSTVSETDTQY
>TRBV4-3
ASSLTSGGFREQF
>TRBV20-1
SASPLTANTEAF
>TRBV28
AGSAGGNNSPLH
>TRBV7-9
ASSLMGSTEAF
>TRBV6-6
ASSYYGTSGAETDTQY
>TRBV11-2
ASSLSGTLFTDTQY
>TRBV11-2
ASSSGMDYEQY
>TRBV29-1
SVEERQPHEQY
>TRBV27
ASSPGGYDTQY
>TRBV7-9
ASSLGQPNYGYT
>TRBV30
AWNRGFTYGYT
>TRBV7-9
ASSRQGNTEAF
>TRBV27
ASRTGTGPIGYT
>TRBV6-5
ASRDGGTGKKLF
>TRBV6-5
ASRNTDTQY
>TRBV11-3
ASSLDVKGEQF
>TRBV29-1
SVGTGDGYT